Sequencing of this T cell receptor (beta chain) was carried out in a study of PD-L1 blockade in urothelial cancer. Looking at the study overall: Dosed intravenously at 1,200 mg every 3 weeks, atezolizumab was initiated by patients in the mid-2010s. Analysis of the blood was performed 3 weeks (second dose) and 6 weeks after treatment start.

PCRs each included synthetic TCR analog templates spiked in. Libraries were prepared by immunoSEQ multiplex PCR; TCRdb keeps only in-frame clonotypes and omits some of them. The sample yields 35,000 to 45,000 clones, around 90% seen once. The CDR3 spans 16 residues. Time point given: peripheral blood 6 weeks after treatment start. Patient sample counts ranged from 1 to 8, pretreatment and on-treatment. This clonotype originated in a man between 65 and 85 years old with urothelial cancer. Here the sequenced sample was PBMCs, taken around atezolizumab (anti-PD-L1) treatment. J is TRBJ1-5 and V is TRBV21-1; the DNA was not compared with TRBD1, the D call given in the table. TRBV21-1 is tagged as a pseudogene. CDR3 sequence: CASSKGGQGGIQPQHF. As DNA, the CDR3 is TGTGCCAGCAGCAAAGGAGGACAGGGGGGAATTCAGCCCCAGCATTTT.